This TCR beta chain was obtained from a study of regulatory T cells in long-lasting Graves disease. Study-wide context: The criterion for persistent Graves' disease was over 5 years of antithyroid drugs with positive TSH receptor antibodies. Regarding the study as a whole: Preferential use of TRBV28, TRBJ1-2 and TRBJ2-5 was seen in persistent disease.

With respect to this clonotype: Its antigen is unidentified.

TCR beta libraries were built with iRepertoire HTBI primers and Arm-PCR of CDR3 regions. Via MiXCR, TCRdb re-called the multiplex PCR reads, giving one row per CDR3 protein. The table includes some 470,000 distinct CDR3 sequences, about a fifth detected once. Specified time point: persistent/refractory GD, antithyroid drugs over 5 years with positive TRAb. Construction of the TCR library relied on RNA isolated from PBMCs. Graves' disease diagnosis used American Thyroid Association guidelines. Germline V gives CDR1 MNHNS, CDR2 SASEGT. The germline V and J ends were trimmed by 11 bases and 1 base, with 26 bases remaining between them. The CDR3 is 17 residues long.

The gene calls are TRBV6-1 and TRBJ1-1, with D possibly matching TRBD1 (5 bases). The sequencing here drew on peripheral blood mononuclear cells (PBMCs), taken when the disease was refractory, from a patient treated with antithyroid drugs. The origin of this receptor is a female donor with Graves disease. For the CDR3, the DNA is TGTGCCGGACAACGGATTCCGGGCCGAGGGCAGAACACTGAAGCTTTCTTT. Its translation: CAGQRIPGRGQNTEAFF.